These T cell receptor beta chains were read from a single sample in a study of blood T cell repertoires in COVID-19. Using immunoSEQ multiplex PCR, the repertoire was profiled, and TCRdb retains in-frame clones only, with some absent. This sample has over 150,000 clones, with approximately 80% found just once. Sequencing used peripheral blood. These receptors originate from a human donor in a cohort sampled during active COVID-19. Each CDR3 is given with its conserved first and last residue. D genes are given only for firm matches. Size is stated for part of the rows, as once, few or many counts, or as a class when the clone is expanded.

abundance: NA
j_gene: TRBJ2-3
v_gene: TRBV3-1/TRBV3-2
d_gene: TRBD2
CDR3nt: TGTGCCAGCAGCCAAGGACTAGCGGGGGCCGCAGATACGCAGTATTTT
CDR3aa: CASSQGLAGAADTQYF

abundance: few
j_gene: TRBJ2-5
v_gene: TRBV7-7
d_gene: TRBD1
CDR3nt: TGTGCTAGCAGCTTAGTTGGGACAGGGCAGGGAGAGACCCAGTACTTC
CDR3aa: CASSLVGTGQGETQYF

abundance: NA
j_gene: TRBJ2-3
v_gene: TRBV18
d_gene: NA
CDR3nt: TGTGCCAGCTCACCGCAGGGCACAGATACGCAGTATTTT
CDR3aa: CASSPQGTDTQYF

abundance: NA
j_gene: TRBJ2-7
v_gene: TRBV2
d_gene: TRBD2
CDR3nt: TGTGCCAGCAGTGTGGGGAGCGGGGGGGCCTACGAGCAGTACTTC
CDR3aa: CASSVGSGGAYEQYF

abundance: few
j_gene: TRBJ2-7
v_gene: TRBV4-1
d_gene: NA
CDR3nt: TGCGCCAGCAGCCAACCGGACAGCTACGAGCAGTACTTC
CDR3aa: CASSQPDSYEQYF

abundance: NA
j_gene: TRBJ1-6
v_gene: TRBV9
d_gene: TRBD1
CDR3nt: TGTGCCAGCAGCGTAGCGCCCTTGACAGGGGATAATTCACCCCTCCACTTT
CDR3aa: CASSVAPLTGDNSPLHF

abundance: NA
j_gene: TRBJ2-1
v_gene: TRBV30
d_gene: TRBD2
CDR3nt: TGTGCCTGGAGTGTCGGTCTAGCGGGGGGGAATGAGCAGTTCTTC
CDR3aa: CAWSVGLAGGNEQFF

abundance: NA
j_gene: TRBJ1-5
v_gene: TRBV2
d_gene: NA
CDR3nt: TGTGCCAGCAGTGAAGGACGGGGGGAGGGACATTTT
CDR3aa: CASSEGRGEGHF

abundance: NA
j_gene: TRBJ2-7
v_gene: TRBV20-1
d_gene: NA
CDR3nt: TGCAGTGCTAGTATAGTCAGCGGTGACTCCTACGAGCAGTACTTC
CDR3aa: CSASIVSGDSYEQYF

abundance: NA
j_gene: TRBJ1-1
v_gene: TRBV13
d_gene: NA
CDR3nt: TGTGCCAGCAGCTTAGGAGTAGGGGCCACTGAAGCTTTCTTT
CDR3aa: CASSLGVGATEAFF

abundance: NA
j_gene: TRBJ2-7
v_gene: TRBV2
d_gene: TRBD1
CDR3nt: TGTGCCAGCACCTCCACGAGAATAGAAGAAGTGGGACAGCCCTACGAGCAGTACTTC
CDR3aa: CASTSTRIEEVGQPYEQYF

abundance: NA
j_gene: TRBJ1-4
v_gene: TRBV12-3/TRBV12-4
d_gene: NA
CDR3nt: TGTGCCAGCGGGGGGAGAACTAATGAAAAACTGTTTTTT
CDR3aa: CASGGRTNEKLFF